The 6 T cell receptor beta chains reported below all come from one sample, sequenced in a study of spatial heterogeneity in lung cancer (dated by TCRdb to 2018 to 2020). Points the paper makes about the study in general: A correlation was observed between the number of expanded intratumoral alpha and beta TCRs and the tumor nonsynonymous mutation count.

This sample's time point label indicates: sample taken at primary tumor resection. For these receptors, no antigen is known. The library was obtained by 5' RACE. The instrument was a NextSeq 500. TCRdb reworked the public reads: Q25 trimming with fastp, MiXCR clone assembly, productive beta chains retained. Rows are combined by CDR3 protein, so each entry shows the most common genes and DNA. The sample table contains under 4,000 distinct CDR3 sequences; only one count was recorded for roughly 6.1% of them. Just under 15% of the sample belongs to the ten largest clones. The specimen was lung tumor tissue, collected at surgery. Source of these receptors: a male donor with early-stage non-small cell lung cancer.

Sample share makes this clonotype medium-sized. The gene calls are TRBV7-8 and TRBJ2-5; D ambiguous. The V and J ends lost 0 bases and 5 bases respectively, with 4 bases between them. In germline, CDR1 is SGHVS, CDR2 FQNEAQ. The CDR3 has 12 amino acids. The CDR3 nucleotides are TGTGCCAGCAGCTTAGCTTTTGAGACCCAGTACTTC. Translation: CASSLAFETQYF. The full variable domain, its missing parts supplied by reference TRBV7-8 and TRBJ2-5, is GAGVSQSPRYKVAKRGQDVALRCDPISGHVSLFWYQQALGQGPEFLTYFQNEAQLDKSGLPSDRFFAERPEGSVSTLKIQRTQQEDSAVYLCASSLAFETQYFGPGTRLLVL.

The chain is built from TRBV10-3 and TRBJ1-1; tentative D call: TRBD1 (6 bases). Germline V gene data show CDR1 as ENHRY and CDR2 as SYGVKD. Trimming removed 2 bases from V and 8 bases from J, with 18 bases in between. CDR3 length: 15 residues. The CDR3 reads CAISETRQDPREAFF. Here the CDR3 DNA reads TGTGCCATCAGTGAGACACGACAGGATCCCAGGGAAGCTTTCTTT.

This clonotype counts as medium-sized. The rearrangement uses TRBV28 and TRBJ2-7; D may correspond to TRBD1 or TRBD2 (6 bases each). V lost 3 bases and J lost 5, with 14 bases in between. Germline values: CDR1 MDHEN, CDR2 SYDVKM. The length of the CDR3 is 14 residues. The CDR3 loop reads CASSLTGAENEQYF. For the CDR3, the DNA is TGTGCCAGCAGTTTGACGGGGGCAGAGAACGAGCAGTACTTC. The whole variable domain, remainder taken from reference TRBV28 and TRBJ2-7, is DVKVTQSSRYLVKRTGEKVFLECVQDMDHENMFWYRQDPGLGLRLIYFSYDVKMKEKGDIPEGYSVSREKKERFSLILESASTNQTSMYLCASSLTGAENEQYFGPGTRLTVT.

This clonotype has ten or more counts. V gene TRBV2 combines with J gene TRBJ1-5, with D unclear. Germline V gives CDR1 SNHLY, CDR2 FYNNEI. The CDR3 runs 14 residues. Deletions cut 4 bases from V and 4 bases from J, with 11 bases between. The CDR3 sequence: CASSGLERNQPQHF. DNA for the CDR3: TGTGCCAGCAGTGGGTTAGAAAGAAATCAGCCCCAGCATTTT. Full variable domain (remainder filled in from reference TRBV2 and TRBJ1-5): EPEVTQTPSHQVTQMGQEVILRCVPISNHLYFYWYRQILGQKVEFLVSFYNNEISEKSEIFDDQFSVERPDGSNFTLKIRSTKLEDSAMYFCASSGLERNQPQHFGDGTRLSIL.

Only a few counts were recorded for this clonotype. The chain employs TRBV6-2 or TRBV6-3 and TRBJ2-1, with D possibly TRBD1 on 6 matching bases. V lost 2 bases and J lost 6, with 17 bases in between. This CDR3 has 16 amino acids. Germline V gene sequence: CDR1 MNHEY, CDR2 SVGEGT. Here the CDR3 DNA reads TGTGCCAGCAGTTACAGTTTCGCAGGGGTATCCAATGAGCAGTTCTTC. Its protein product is CASSYSFAGVSNEQFF.

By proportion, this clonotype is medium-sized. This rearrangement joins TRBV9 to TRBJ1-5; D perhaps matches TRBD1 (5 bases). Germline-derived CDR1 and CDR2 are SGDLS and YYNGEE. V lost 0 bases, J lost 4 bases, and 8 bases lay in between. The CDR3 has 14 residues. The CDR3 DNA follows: TGTGCCAGCAGCGTAGGACAGACAAATCAGCCCCAGCATTTT. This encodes CASSVGQTNQPQHF.